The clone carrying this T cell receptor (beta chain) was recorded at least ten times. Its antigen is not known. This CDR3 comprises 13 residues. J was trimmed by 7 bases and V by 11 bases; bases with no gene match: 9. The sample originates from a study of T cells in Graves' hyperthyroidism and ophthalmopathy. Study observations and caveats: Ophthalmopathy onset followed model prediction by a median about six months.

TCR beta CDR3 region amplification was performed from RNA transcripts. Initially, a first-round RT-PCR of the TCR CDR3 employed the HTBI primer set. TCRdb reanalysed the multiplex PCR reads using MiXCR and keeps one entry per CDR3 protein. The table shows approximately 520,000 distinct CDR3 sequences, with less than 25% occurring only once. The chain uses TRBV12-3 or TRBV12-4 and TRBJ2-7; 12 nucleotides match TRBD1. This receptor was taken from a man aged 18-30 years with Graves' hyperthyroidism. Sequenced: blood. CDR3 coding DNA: TGTGCCGGCCGGGACAGGGGGCCTGGGGAGCAGTACTTC. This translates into CAGRDRGPGEQYF.